These T cell receptor beta chains were read from a single sample in a study of T-cell reconstitution after alpha-beta-depleted transplantation in children. TCRdb reanalysed the PCR reads using MiXCR and keeps one entry per CDR3 protein. The table records approximately 1,000,000 distinct CDR3 sequences, around 30% of them present only once. The material was PBMCs, mostly from graft donor cells, obtained 360 days after TCRalphabeta/CD19-depleted stem cell transplant. These receptors were taken from a boy in the first two years of life who had a stem cell transplant for SCID, so the T cells may come from the graft donor. The CDR3 runs from the conserved cysteine through the conserved F or W. The D gene is left open where the match is weak. Not all rows give a size; the values are once, few, many and, for expanded clones, a class.

D: .
size: .
length: 14
J: TRBJ2-1
V: TRBV5-1
CDR3: CASSGGAPRNEQFF
DNA: TGCGCCAGCAGCGGGGGGGCCCCAAGGAATGAGCAGTTCTTC

D: .
size: .
length: 14
J: TRBJ2-3
V: TRBV3-1
CDR3: CASSQRTFTDTQYF
DNA: TGTGCCAGCAGCCAGAGGACTTTCACAGATACGCAGTATTTT

D: TRBD1
size: .
length: 16
J: TRBJ1-5
V: TRBV15
CDR3: CATSRSFRGRTQPQHF
DNA: TGTGCCACCAGCAGGAGTTTCAGGGGGCGAACTCAGCCCCAGCATTTT

D: .
size: few
length: 17
J: TRBJ2-6
V: TRBV5-6
CDR3: CASSGGDRSSGANVLTF
DNA: TGTGCCAGCAGCGGGGGGGACAGGAGCTCTGGGGCCAACGTCCTGACTTTC

D: .
size: few
length: 14
J: TRBJ1-3
V: TRBV4-2
CDR3: CASSQSTLGNTIYF
DNA: TGTGCCAGCAGCCAATCAACTCTGGGAAACACCATATATTTT

D: .
size: .
length: 15
J: TRBJ2-2
V: TRBV9
CDR3: CASSVVVLSTGELFF
DNA: TGTGCCAGCAGCGTAGTAGTCCTCTCCACCGGGGAGCTGTTTTTT

D: TRBD1
size: .
length: 14
J: TRBJ2-7
V: TRBV12-3/TRBV12-4
CDR3: CASRNGQGSYEQYF
DNA: TGTGCCAGCAGAAACGGACAGGGGTCCTACGAGCAGTACTTC

D: .
size: .
length: 13
J: TRBJ2-3
V: TRBV24-1
CDR3: CATGAPGTDTQYF
DNA: TGTGCCACCGGGGCCCCCGGCACAGATACGCAGTATTTT

D: .
size: .
length: 13
J: TRBJ2-3
V: TRBV10-2
CDR3: CASSEWGTDTQYF
DNA: TGCGCCAGCAGTGAGTGGGGCACAGATACGCAGTATTTT

D: .
size: .
length: 11
J: TRBJ2-2
V: TRBV10-3
CDR3: CAISKKRELFF
DNA: TGTGCCATCAGTAAAAAAAGGGAGCTGTTTTTT

D: .
size: few
length: 18
J: TRBJ2-1
V: TRBV12-3/TRBV12-4
CDR3: CASSFGFFGGGSYNEQFF
DNA: TGTGCCAGCAGTTTTGGGTTTTTCGGGGGAGGCTCCTACAATGAGCAGTTCTTC

D: .
size: many
length: 15
J: TRBJ2-3
V: TRBV6-2/TRBV6-3
CDR3: CASSYDGVSADTQYF
DNA: TGTGCCAGCAGTTATGACGGGGTTTCGGCAGATACGCAGTATTTT

D: .
size: .
length: 16
J: TRBJ2-4
V: TRBV12-3/TRBV12-4
CDR3: CASSLTSPVAKNIQYF
DNA: TGTGCCAGCAGTTTAACTAGTCCGGTAGCCAAAAACATTCAGTACTTC